The 30 T cell receptor beta chains listed next were all sequenced from one sample in a study of T cell repertoires in cytomegalovirus infection. TCRdb itself ran the reads through MiXCR, one entry per CDR3 protein. The sample shows some 900,000 distinct CDR3 sequences, approximately 29% of them seen only once. Which antigens these TCRs recognize remains unknown. This sample comprised cultured CD8+ T cells from PBMCs, obtained from culture after CMV antigen stimulation. These receptors came from a human donor in good health (CMV status not recorded). Some clones in this sample may be carry-over from other donors' samples.

With respect to this clonotype: This could be a read error, since a much larger clone is one nucleotide away. The genes are TRBV7-9 and TRBJ2-5, with 11 bases fitting TRBD2. The CDR3 loop spans 18 amino acids. The germline V gene has CDR1 SEHNR and CDR2 FQNEAQ (reference sequence). The CDR3 sequence is CANSLVVLAGGTSETQYF. DNA for the CDR3: TGTGCCAACAGCTTAGTGGTCCTAGCGGGGGGTACGAGTGAGACCCAGTACTTC.

This clonotype has just a few counts. This chain connects TRBV4-1 to TRBJ2-7, with D possibly matching TRBD1 (5 bases). This CDR3 contains 17 residues. In germline, CDR1 is MGHRA, CDR2 YSYEKL. The V gene lost 4 bases and the J gene lost 7 bases, with 26 bases spanning the gap. CDR3 region: CASSPQGTGWANEEQYF. In DNA, the CDR3 is TGCGCCAGCAGCCCTCAAGGCACAGGTTGGGCAAATGAGGAGCAGTACTTC.

Turning to this clonotype: This may arise from a read error, as a much more abundant clone is one base away. The V gene is TRBV7-6, the J gene TRBJ2-7; D unclear. CDR3 length: 13 amino acids. V was shortened by 1 base and J by 3 bases, with 7 bases between the two germline ends. Germline CDR1 reads SGHVS; CDR2 reads FNYEAQ. In DNA form, the CDR3 reads TGTGCCAGCAGCTTAGGCAGTGTCTACGAGCAGTACTTC. Its protein is CASSLGSVYEQYF.

The chain has TRBV7-8 and TRBJ2-1, with a possible D match to TRBD1 (5 bases). Trimming removed 5 bases from V and 2 bases from J, with 16 bases in between. Germline V gene sequence: CDR1 SGHVS, CDR2 FQNEAQ. The length of the CDR3 is 16 residues. In nucleotides, the CDR3 is TGTGCCAGCAGCCCGGCCCAACAGGTCGCCTACAATGAGCAGTTCTTC. It specifies CASSPAQQVAYNEQFF.

In this sample, this clonotype turned up many times. This rearrangement joins TRBV7-2 to TRBJ1-4; D is uncertain. This CDR3 is 15 amino acids long. The V gene's germline CDR1 is SGHTA and CDR2 FQGNSA. With 5 bases removed from V and 8 bases from J, the gap between germline ends came to 18 bases. This CDR3 is CASSLPSTVNEKLFF. The CDR3 nucleotides are TGTGCCAGCAGCCTGCCGAGTACAGTAAACGAAAAACTGTTTTTT.

This chain connects TRBV7-8 to TRBJ2-7, with TRBD2 matching 7 bases. With V trimmed by 1 base and J by 4 bases, 7 bases remained unmatched. The V gene's germline CDR1 is SGHVS and CDR2 FQNEAQ. This CDR3 spans 15 amino acids. The CDR3 sequence is CASSLEFPAGYEQYV. The CDR3 DNA is TGTGCCAGCAGCTTAGAATTTCCAGCGGGGTACGAGCAGTACGTC.

V usage is TRBV12-5 and J usage is TRBJ2-5; tentatively, D is TRBD1 (5 bases). This CDR3 comprises 14 residues. V lost 5 bases to trimming and J lost 2 bases, with 12 bases between them. Germline V gives CDR1 LGHNT, CDR2 FRNRAP. The CDR3 DNA reads TGTGCTAGTGGTCCTGTGACAGCTCAAGAGACCCAGTACTTC. Amino acids: CASGPVTAQETQYF.

The rearrangement uses TRBV27 and TRBJ2-1, with D maybe TRBD2 (5 bases). The V end lost 2 bases, the J end lost 2 bases, and 19 bases lay between the germline ends. CDR1 is MNHEY and CDR2 is SMNVEV in the germline V gene (reference sequence). The CDR3 has 18 residues. The CDR3 loop reads CASSLPVTGLRAYNEQFF. CDR3 nucleotides: TGTGCCAGCAGTTTACCCGTTACCGGGTTGCGGGCCTACAATGAGCAGTTCTTC.

This clonotype was counted between two and nine times. V is TRBV19 and J is TRBJ2-3; TRBD1 matches at 7 bases. The V segment lost 5 bases and the J segment 0 bases; nucleotides outside the gene matches: 11. The length of the CDR3 is 17 residues. Germline assignment: CDR1 LNHDA and CDR2 SQIVND (reference sequence). CDR3 in DNA: TGTGCCAGTAGTGCGCTGACAGGGCCTAGGAGCACAGATACGCAGTATTTT. Residues: CASSALTGPRSTDTQYF.

The chain carries TRBV6-1 and TRBJ2-1; D may correspond to TRBD1 or TRBD2 (5 bases each). The V end lost 8 bases, the J end lost 0 bases, and 14 bases lay between the germline ends. Germline V lookup: CDR1 MNHNS, CDR2 SASEGT. There are 15 residues in the CDR3. CDR3 sequence reads: CASSSPRGSYNEQFF. The CDR3 nucleotides read TGTGCCAGCTCCTCTCCGAGGGGCTCCTACAATGAGCAGTTCTTC.

The genes are TRBV10-3 and TRBJ1-1; D is unclear. Trimming took off 7 bases at V and 9 bases at J, with 30 bases between the two ends. The germline V gene has CDR1 ENHRY and CDR2 SYGVKD. The CDR3 consists of 17 residues. CDR3 DNA: TGTGCCATCATAATTGGTCGAGACGAGTTAGGAGCCGTGAAAGCTTTCTTT. It yields the protein CAIIIGRDELGAVKAFF.

This clonotype appeared a few times. The chain employs TRBV27 and TRBJ1-4, with TRBD1 matching over 8 bases. The CDR3 has 14 residues. V was pared by 5 bases and J by 6 bases, with 5 bases of the junction left unmatched. CDR1 and CDR2 from the germline V gene are MNHEY and SMNVEV (reference sequence). CDR3 residues: CASSPGTGHEKLFF. CDR3 bases: TGTGCCAGCAGTCCGGGGACAGGACATGAAAAACTGTTTTTT.

A few counts support this clonotype. This rearrangement joins TRBV27 to TRBJ1-2; D may be TRBD1 (5 bases). V was cut by 4 bases and J by 5 bases, with 11 bases left in between. CDR3 length: 13 residues. Germline-derived CDR1 and CDR2 are MNHEY and SMNVEV (reference sequence). As DNA, the CDR3 is TGTGCCAGCAGTTATGGGACGGAGTATGGCTACACCTTC. It is translated as CASSYGTEYGYTF.

This clonotype was seen many times. The rearrangement uses TRBV28 and TRBJ1-5, with no clear D. Trimming shortened V by 2 bases and J by 4 bases, and 9 bases separated the two germline ends. The CDR3 totals 14 residues. Germline CDR1 is MDHEN and CDR2 is SYDVKM. The CDR3 DNA reads TGTGCCAGCAGTTTAGTCCGATCGAATCAGCCCCAGCATTTT. Its translation: CASSLVRSNQPQHF.

This clonotype appeared a few times. The chain is built from TRBV6-1 and TRBJ2-7, with unresolved D. This CDR3 spans 13 amino acids. The germline V gene has CDR1 MNHNS and CDR2 SASEGT. Trimming cost V 2 bases and J 3 bases, with 8 bases left between them. In DNA form, the CDR3 reads TGTGCCAGCAGTGAATGGACGGTCTACGAGCAGTACTTC. Amino acid sequence: CASSEWTVYEQYF.

The sample holds a few counts of this clonotype. This chain joins TRBV4-1 and TRBJ2-2, with 8 bases matching TRBD2. This CDR3 is built from 18 residues. V lost 1 base to trimming and J lost 0 bases; unmatched junction nucleotides: 7. Per the germline V gene, CDR1 is MGHRA and CDR2 is YSYEKL. The CDR3 protein is CASSQGVSGAANTGELFF. CDR3 DNA: TGCGCCAGCAGCCAAGGGGTTAGCGGGGCCGCGAACACCGGGGAGCTGTTTTTT.

This clonotype was detected ten times or more. This chain links TRBV7-9 with TRBJ2-2; TRBD1 matches 8 bases. CDR3 length equals 14 residues. Germline values: CDR1 SEHNR, CDR2 FQNEAQ (reference sequence). The junction had 2 bases not matched to a gene; V was cut back by 4 bases and J by 4 bases. The CDR3: CASSWTGSTGELFF. The CDR3 bases are TGTGCCAGCAGCTGGACAGGGAGCACCGGGGAGCTGTTTTTT.

The chain has TRBV9 and TRBJ2-3, with 7 bases lining up with TRBD1. Trimming at V came to 4 bases and at J to 0 bases, leaving 5 bases not matched to a gene. Germline values: CDR1 SGDLS, CDR2 YYNGEE. This CDR3 comprises 15 residues. CDR3 region: CASSRGQFSTDTQYF. The DNA of the CDR3 is TGTGCCAGCAGCCGGGGACAGTTTAGCACAGATACGCAGTATTTT.

This clonotype has just a few counts. The J gene is TRBJ2-6, the V gene TRBV6-6; 13 bases line up with TRBD2. V trimming: 6 bases; J trimming: 0 bases; junction bases outside the gene matches: 8. The CDR3 runs 19 residues. CDR1 is MNHNY and CDR2 is SVGAGI in the germline V gene (reference sequence). CDR3 in DNA: TGTGCCAGCAGCCCGATGACTAGCGGGGGGCCCTCTGGGGCCAACGTCCTGACTTTC. This codes for CASSPMTSGGPSGANVLTF.

This clonotype was detected a few times. V gene TRBV6-1 combines with J gene TRBJ1-6, with TRBD1 matching over 9 bases. V was clipped by 6 bases and J by 13 bases; unmatched bases: 16. The germline gives CDR1 MNHNS, CDR2 SASEGT. The CDR3 totals 16 residues. CDR3 DNA sequence: TGTGCCAGCAGGCCCGGGACAGGGAAATGGAGCCTCCCCCTCCACTTT. This sequence encodes CASRPGTGKWSLPLHF.

The CDR3, as DNA: TGTGCCAGCGTAAACTGGGGACAGGGGGACACTGAAGCTTTCTTT. This codes for CASVNWGQGDTEAFF. This sequence joins TRBV6-6 and TRBJ1-1, with 11 bases aligning to TRBD1. The CDR3 runs 15 residues. Losses at the gene ends were 8 bases for V and 3 bases for J; bases not matched to a gene: 8. Germline V gene lookup returns CDR1 MNHNY and CDR2 SVGAGI (reference sequence).

Details on this clonotype: A much larger clone sits a single nucleotide away, making a read error possible. The conserved phenylalanine or tryptophan is not found at the CDR3 terminus, so this likely reflects a read error. V is TRBV27 and J is TRBJ2-3; 7 nucleotides align to TRBD1. Germline lookup yields CDR1 MNHEY and CDR2 SMNVEV (reference sequence). The length of the CDR3 is 15 residues. J was trimmed by 3 bases and V by 1 base; bases with no gene match: 4. CDR3 sequence: CASSLYRGGTDTQYY. DNA of the CDR3: TGTGCCAGCAGTTTATACAGGGGTGGTACAGATACGCAGTATTAT.

This clonotype appeared a few times. This CDR3 is CASSQGGTGTPNEQYF. The CDR3 DNA sequence: TGCGCCAGCAGCCAAGGGGGGACAGGGACCCCCAACGAGCAGTACTTC. The J gene is TRBJ2-7, the V gene TRBV4-1, with 9 bases that match TRBD1. V lost 1 base, J lost 5 bases, and 9 bases stayed unmatched. The CDR3 sequence is 16 residues long. The germline CDR1 and CDR2 sequences are MGHRA and YSYEKL.

In this sample, this clonotype turned up a few times. The CDR3 nucleotides read TGTGCCAGCAGCCCCGAGGACAGCGCCGTCTACGAGCAGTACTTC. As protein: CASSPEDSAVYEQYF. The gene calls are TRBV7-6 and TRBJ2-7; D possibly corresponds to TRBD1 (6 bases). CDR3 length: 15 residues. Trimming removed 5 bases at V and 3 bases at J, with 17 bases between. Germline V lookup: CDR1 SGHVS, CDR2 FNYEAQ. The whole variable domain, remainder taken from reference TRBV7-6 and TRBJ2-7, is GAGVSQSPRYKVTKRGQDVALRCDPISGHVSLYWYRQALGQGPEFLTYFNYEAQQDKSGLPNDRFSAERPEGSISTLTIQRTEQRDSAMYRCASSPEDSAVYEQYFGPGTRLTVT.

There are a few counts of this clonotype. The genes are TRBV5-1 and TRBJ1-2; no clear D. Germline CDR1 SGHRS, CDR2 YFSETQ. V lost 3 bases, J lost 8 bases, and 17 bases lay in between. The CDR3 length is 14 residues. The CDR3 here is CASSSSPGPQGYTF. The DNA of the CDR3 is TGCGCCAGCAGCTCCTCACCGGGCCCCCAAGGCTACACCTTC.

This clonotype came up a few times. The rearrangement joins TRBV12-3 or TRBV12-4 to TRBJ1-2; D possibly corresponds to TRBD1 (5 bases). The CDR3 length is 11 residues. Trimming shortened V by 10 bases and J by 8 bases, and 14 bases separated the two germline ends. The chain's CDR3 is CANWRGGGYTF. The CDR3 DNA sequence: TGTGCCAACTGGAGGGGTGGAGGCTACACCTTC.

There are a few counts of this clonotype. The V call is TRBV27, the J call TRBJ2-7; perhaps TRBD1 as D (5 bases). In germline, CDR1 is MNHEY, CDR2 SMNVEV (reference sequence). V dropped 2 bases and J dropped 3 bases, with 8 bases sitting between them. This CDR3 has 13 residues. The CDR3 region is CASSLDSYYEQYF. The CDR3, as DNA: TGTGCCAGCAGTTTAGACAGCTACTACGAGCAGTACTTC.

V and J are TRBV2 and TRBJ2-3, with D hard to call. The germline gives CDR1 SNHLY, CDR2 FYNNEI. The CDR3 extends over 12 amino acids. V was shortened by 7 bases and J by 4 bases, with 9 bases between the two germline ends. This chain's CDR3 is CASILVPDTQYF. The CDR3 DNA is TGTGCCAGCATCCTGGTCCCAGATACGCAGTATTTT.

The chain joins TRBV2 to TRBJ2-5; the D gene is possibly TRBD1 (5 bases). The CDR3 runs to 16 residues. Trimming removed 4 bases from V and 2 bases from J, with 17 bases in between. In germline, CDR1 is SNHLY, CDR2 FYNNEI. CDR3 protein: CASSGILDSPQETQYF. In DNA, the CDR3 is TGTGCCAGCAGTGGAATCTTAGACAGTCCACAAGAGACCCAGTACTTC.

There are a few counts of this clonotype. The chain joins TRBV7-3 to TRBJ2-2, with D perhaps given as TRBD1 or TRBD2 (5 bases each). CDR3 length: 13 residues. CDR1 is SGHTA, CDR2 FQGTGA, per germline. V was clipped by 5 bases and J by 11 bases, with 15 bases between them. CDR3 sequence: CASSPGPLPELFF. CDR3 in DNA: TGTGCCAGCAGCCCGGGGCCTCTACCCGAGCTGTTTTTT.